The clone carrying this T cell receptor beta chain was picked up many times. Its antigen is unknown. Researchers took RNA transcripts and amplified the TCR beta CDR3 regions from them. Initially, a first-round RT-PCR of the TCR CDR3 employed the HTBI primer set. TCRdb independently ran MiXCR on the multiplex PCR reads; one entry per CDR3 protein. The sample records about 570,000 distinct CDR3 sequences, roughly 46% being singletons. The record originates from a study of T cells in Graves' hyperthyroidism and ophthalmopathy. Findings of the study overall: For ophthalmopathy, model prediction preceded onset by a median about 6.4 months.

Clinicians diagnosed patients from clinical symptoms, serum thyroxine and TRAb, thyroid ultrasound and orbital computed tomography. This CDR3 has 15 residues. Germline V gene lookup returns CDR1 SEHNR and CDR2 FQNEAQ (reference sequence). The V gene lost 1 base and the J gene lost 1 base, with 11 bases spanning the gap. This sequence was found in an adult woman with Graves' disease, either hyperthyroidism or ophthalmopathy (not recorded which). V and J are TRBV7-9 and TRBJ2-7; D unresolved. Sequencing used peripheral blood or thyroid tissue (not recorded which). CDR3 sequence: CASSLEGLLSYEQYF. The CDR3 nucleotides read TGTGCCAGCAGCTTAGAGGGTTTGTTATCCTACGAGCAGTACTTC.